The 29 T cell receptor beta chains below come from one sample, sequenced in a study of T cell repertoires in cytomegalovirus infection. TCRdb re-analysed the reads in MiXCR, keeping a single row per CDR3 protein. The sample carries approximately 340,000 distinct CDR3 sequences, just under 30% recorded once. Their target antigens are unknown. This sample comprised cultured PBMCs, obtained from culture after CMV antigen stimulation. These receptors were obtained from a human donor in good health (CMV status not recorded). Some clones in this sample may be carry-over from other donors' samples.

This clonotype appeared a few times. The chain employs TRBV19 and TRBJ2-1, with a tentative D call TRBD2 (5 bases). V was cut by 3 bases and J by 1 base, with 13 bases left in between. The V gene's germline CDR1 is LNHDA and CDR2 SQIVND (reference sequence). The CDR3 length is 16 residues. The CDR3 region is CASSIQPLVSYNEQFF. For the CDR3, the DNA is TGTGCCAGTAGTATCCAACCACTAGTTTCCTACAATGAGCAGTTCTTC.

This clonotype was recorded once. The chain combines TRBV18 with TRBJ1-1; D is perhaps TRBD1 (6 bases). This CDR3 contains 14 residues. Germline CDR1 and CDR2: KGHSH and LQKENI. Deletions cut 3 bases from V and 9 bases from J, with 17 bases between. In DNA, the CDR3 is TGTGCCAGCTCACCGAGCGGGGGGCTAGTCCAAGCTTTCTTT. This sequence encodes CASSPSGGLVQAFF.

The chain uses TRBV5-1 and TRBJ2-3; D is undetermined. Germline CDR1 SGHRS, CDR2 YFSETQ. Trimming left V 2 bases short and J 3 bases short, with 13 bases between. The CDR3 covers 15 residues. CDR3 region: CASSFRASGTDTQYF. CDR3 DNA: TGCGCCAGCAGCTTCCGGGCGTCTGGGACAGATACGCAGTATTTT.

The V call is TRBV19, the J call TRBJ1-1; perhaps TRBD1 as D (5 bases). CDR3 length: 15 residues. Germline CDR1 reads LNHDA; CDR2 reads SQIVND (reference sequence). V shed 7 bases and J shed 2 bases, with 17 bases lying between them. The CDR3: CASKGRQGFNTEAFF. In nucleotides, the CDR3 is TGTGCCAGTAAGGGTCGGCAGGGCTTTAACACTGAAGCTTTCTTT.

The chain has TRBV30 and TRBJ1-1, with 10 positions matching TRBD1. V lost 3 bases to trimming and J lost 2 bases; unmatched junction nucleotides: 3. The CDR3 consists of 14 residues. Germline assignment: CDR1 GTSNPN and CDR2 SVGIG (reference sequence). CDR3 amino acids: CAWSWDRGNTEAFF. In DNA, the CDR3 is TGTGCCTGGAGCTGGGACAGGGGAAACACTGAAGCTTTCTTT.

V gene TRBV19 combines with J gene TRBJ1-2; D is unresolved. The CDR3 is made up of 14 amino acids. Germline V lookup: CDR1 LNHDA, CDR2 SQIVND (reference sequence). The V end lost 6 bases, the J end lost 4 bases, and 15 bases lay between the germline ends. The CDR3 bases are TGTGCCAGTAGCCCCGCGACGGTCTCCTATGGCTACACCTTC. Its translation: CASSPATVSYGYTF.

This clonotype has just a few counts. The chain recombines TRBV7-9 with TRBJ2-7; 11 bases agree with TRBD2. V was pared by 5 bases and J by 0 bases, with 3 bases of the junction left unmatched. Per the germline V gene, CDR1 is SEHNR and CDR2 is FQNEAQ (reference sequence). This CDR3 comprises 15 residues. The CDR3 loop is CASSPTSGSSYEQYF. The DNA for the CDR3 is TGTGCCAGCAGCCCCACTAGCGGGAGCTCCTACGAGCAGTACTTC.

The gene calls are TRBV2 and TRBJ2-1; no definite D call. The CDR3 covers 13 residues. Germline-derived CDR1 and CDR2 are SNHLY and FYNNEI. Trimming took off 5 bases at V and 3 bases at J, with 8 bases between the two ends. For the CDR3, the DNA is TGTGCCAGCAGTTCGTGGAGCTACAATGAGCAGTTCTTC. Its protein is CASSSWSYNEQFF.

The rearrangement uses TRBV10-3 and TRBJ1-1; D not certain. This CDR3 has 15 residues. Germline loops: CDR1 ENHRY, CDR2 SYGVKD. The germline V and J ends were trimmed by 2 bases and 0 bases, with 10 bases remaining between them. DNA of the CDR3: TGTGCCATCAGTGAGCGGGGAGACATGAACACTGAAGCTTTCTTT. This encodes CAISERGDMNTEAFF.

This clonotype was counted once. This may arise from a read error, as a much more abundant clone is one base away. V is TRBV7-2 and J is TRBJ2-1, with TRBD2 identical over 11 bases. The CDR3 sequence is 15 residues long. Germline-derived CDR1 and CDR2 are SGHTA and FQGNSA. The CDR3 spells CASSLASGRASEQLF. The CDR3, as DNA: TGTGCCAGCAGCTTAGCTAGCGGGAGGGCCAGTGAGCAGTTATTC.

The rearrangement uses TRBV19 and TRBJ2-2, with D possibly being TRBD2 (6 bases). Germline CDR1 is LNHDA and CDR2 is SQIVND (reference sequence). Trimming pared 2 bases from V and 6 bases from J, leaving 13 bases between. CDR3 length: 15 amino acids. This chain's CDR3 is CASSITLPSAGELFF. The CDR3 nucleotides read TGTGCCAGTAGTATAACCCTCCCTAGCGCCGGGGAGCTGTTTTTT. The variable domain in full, with the rest retrieved from reference TRBV19 and TRBJ2-2, is DGGITQSPKYLFRKEGQNVTLSCEQNLNHDAMYWYRQDPGQGLRLIYYSQIVNDFQKGDIAEGYSVSREKKESFPLTVTSAQKNPTAFYLCASSITLPSAGELFFGEGSRLTVL.

This clonotype was observed a handful of times. The chain employs TRBV25-1 and TRBJ2-7; no clear D gene. V dropped 3 bases and J dropped 3 bases, with 3 bases sitting between them. The CDR3 has 11 residues. Germline V CDR1 and CDR2: MGHDK, SYGVNS. CDR3 in amino acids: CASSENYEQYF. The CDR3 nucleotides are TGTGCCAGCAGTGAGAACTACGAGCAGTACTTC.

This clonotype was counted between two and nine times. This sequence joins TRBV7-2 and TRBJ2-7, with D tentatively TRBD1 (6 bases). V lost 1 base and J lost 7, with 14 bases in between. CDR3 length: 14 residues. Germline V CDR1 and CDR2: SGHTA, FQGNSA. The CDR3: CASSLDGRGGEQYF. CDR3 coding DNA: TGTGCCAGCAGCTTAGACGGCAGGGGTGGGGAGCAGTACTTC.

This clonotype showed up just a few times. The chain carries TRBV5-4 and TRBJ2-7; 7 bases map to TRBD1. From germline, CDR1 is SGHNT and CDR2 YYREEE (reference sequence). The CDR3 is made up of 14 amino acids. The V and J ends lost 0 bases and 6 bases, in that order; junction bases with no gene match: 6. The CDR3 loop is CASSLDRGLSEQYF. The CDR3 DNA follows: TGTGCCAGCAGCTTGGACAGGGGCCTCTCCGAGCAGTACTTC. The variable domain in full, with the rest retrieved from reference TRBV5-4 and TRBJ2-7, is ETGVTQSPTHLIKTRGQQVTLRCSSQSGHNTVSWYQQALGQGPQFIFQYYREEENGRGNFPPRFSGLQFPNYSSELNVNALELDDSALYLCASSLDRGLSEQYFGPGTRLTVT.

CDR3 sequence reads: CASSPRDRDTEAFF. In nucleotides, the CDR3 is TGTGCCAGCAGCCCTCGGGACAGGGACACTGAAGCTTTCTTT. The chain employs TRBV7-2 and TRBJ1-1; 9 nucleotides agree with TRBD1. The CDR3 has 14 residues. The junction had 4 bases not matched to a gene; V was cut back by 5 bases and J by 3 bases. Germline assignment: CDR1 SGHTA and CDR2 FQGNSA.

A few counts support this clonotype. The J gene is TRBJ1-5, the V gene TRBV20-1; D is perhaps TRBD1 (5 bases). V was trimmed by 6 bases and J by 5 bases, leaving 20 bases between them. Germline V gene sequence: CDR1 DFQATT, CDR2 SNEGSKA (reference sequence). The CDR3 totals 15 residues. The CDR3 DNA sequence: TGCAGTGCAAGAAGAGATTGGATGGGGGATCAGCCCCAGCATTTT. This gives the protein CSARRDWMGDQPQHF.

The chain uses TRBV27 and TRBJ2-7, with 7 bases lining up with TRBD2. CDR3 length: 16 residues. Germline CDR1 is MNHEY and CDR2 is SMNVEV (reference sequence). The V segment lost 3 bases and the J segment 4 bases; nucleotides outside the gene matches: 12. The CDR3 bases are TGTGCCAGCAGTTTCGGCCGGACTAGGGGATTTTACGAGCAGTACTTC. Translating it yields CASSFGRTRGFYEQYF.

Comment on this clonotype: A read error may account for a junction end that differs from germline. The chain links TRBV12-5 to TRBJ2-1; 8 bases map to TRBD2. This CDR3 comprises 15 residues. The V gene's germline CDR1 is LGHNT and CDR2 FRNRAP. CDR3 sequence reads: CASGNRGGGDNEQLF. The CDR3 nucleotides read TGTGCTAGTGGTAACCGGGGGGGCGGGGACAATGAGCAGCTCTTC.

The chain uses TRBV5-1 and TRBJ1-1, with 8 bases aligning to TRBD1. CDR1 is SGHRS and CDR2 is YFSETQ in the germline V gene. Trimming cost V 4 bases and J 6 bases; bases outside gene matches: 8. This CDR3 region has 14 residues. CDR3 region: CASSPGTGGSEAFF. For the CDR3, the DNA is TGCGCCAGCAGCCCGGGGACAGGAGGATCTGAAGCTTTCTTT.

This clonotype turned up a few times. The CDR3 spells CASSQDGVGRGNTEAFF. The CDR3 DNA reads TGTGCCAGCAGCCAAGATGGGGTGGGCAGGGGGAACACTGAAGCTTTCTTT. The chain uses TRBV4-2 and TRBJ1-1; D is possibly TRBD1 (6 bases). CDR3 size: 17 residues. With 0 bases removed from V and 1 base from J, the gap between germline ends came to 15 bases. Germline V gene lookup returns CDR1 LGHNA and CDR2 YNFKEQ.

The genes are TRBV4-2 and TRBJ2-1, with 11 nucleotides matching TRBD1. CDR3 length: 17 residues. Germline assignment: CDR1 LGHNA and CDR2 YNFKEQ. With 3 bases clipped from V and 8 bases from J, the junction kept 12 bases outside the gene matches. The CDR3 loop is CASSQRTGGSRADEQFF. The CDR3 DNA is TGTGCCAGCAGCCAGAGGACAGGGGGCAGCCGGGCGGATGAGCAGTTCTTC.

This clonotype was counted between two and nine times. The chain uses TRBV9 and TRBJ2-5, with 10 bases aligning to TRBD2. There are 14 residues in the CDR3. Germline V lookup: CDR1 SGDLS, CDR2 YYNGEE. V lost 0 bases and J lost 5; bases outside the gene matches: 1. CDR3 sequence reads: CASSVGSGGETQYF. As DNA, the CDR3 is TGTGCCAGCAGCGTAGGTAGCGGGGGGGAGACCCAGTACTTC.

This clonotype was seen more than once but under ten times. V is TRBV19 and J is TRBJ2-1, with D uncertain. V lost 3 bases to trimming and J lost 2 bases, with 8 bases between them. The CDR3 has 14 residues. CDR1 and CDR2 from the germline V gene are LNHDA and SQIVND (reference sequence). The CDR3 coding sequence is TGTGCCAGTAGTATTTTAGGACCCTACAATGAGCAGTTCTTC. Translated, it gives CASSILGPYNEQFF.

This clonotype was found many times. The rearrangement uses TRBV6-1 and TRBJ2-3, with 10 bases lining up with TRBD2. The germline V gene encodes CDR1 MNHNS and CDR2 SASEGT. V lost 5 bases to trimming and J lost 3 bases; unmatched junction nucleotides: 8. The CDR3 is 16 amino acids. This CDR3 is CASSYQAGGPTDTQYF. The CDR3 region has the DNA TGTGCCAGCAGTTATCAAGCGGGAGGGCCGACAGATACGCAGTATTTT.

As concerns this clonotype: One base away lies a much larger clone, so this may be a sequencing read error. The V gene is TRBV7-6, the J gene TRBJ1-2; 9 positions match TRBD1. This CDR3 region has 15 residues. Germline CDR1 and CDR2: SGHVS and FNYEAQ. CDR3 nucleotides: TGTGTCAGCAGCAAAGTAGCAACAGGGGGCAATGGCTACACCTTC. Translating gives CVSSKVATGGNGYTF.

The chain recombines TRBV7-6 with TRBJ2-7; tentatively, D is TRBD2 (5 bases). The CDR3 is made up of 14 amino acids. The V and J ends lost 1 base and 3 bases respectively, with 10 bases between them. Germline CDR1 and CDR2: SGHVS and FNYEAQ. The CDR3 protein is CASSLGTEDYEQYF. DNA for the CDR3: TGTGCCAGCAGCTTAGGAACGGAGGACTACGAGCAGTACTTC.

The V and J genes are TRBV6-5 and TRBJ1-4; TRBD1 might be the D (5 bases). Germline lookup yields CDR1 MNHEY and CDR2 SVGAGI. The V end lost 2 bases, the J end lost 8 bases, and 12 bases lay between the germline ends. The CDR3 has 14 amino acids. CDR3 sequence: CASSYAAGGEKLFF. The CDR3 coding sequence is TGTGCCAGCAGTTACGCAGCTGGGGGAGAAAAACTGTTTTTT.

The sample holds many counts of this clonotype. V is TRBV7-6 and J is TRBJ2-4; perhaps TRBD2 as D (5 bases). Germline V lookup: CDR1 SGHVS, CDR2 FNYEAQ. This CDR3 comprises 16 residues. With 5 bases removed from V and 7 bases from J, the gap between germline ends came to 21 bases. The CDR3 sequence is CASSPLAEPSGNIQYF. DNA of the CDR3: TGTGCCAGCAGCCCCCTGGCGGAGCCCTCGGGGAACATTCAGTACTTC. Using reference TRBV7-6 and TRBJ2-4 for the parts outside the CDR3, the full variable domain is GAGVSQSPRYKVTKRGQDVALRCDPISGHVSLYWYRQALGQGPEFLTYFNYEAQQDKSGLPNDRFSAERPEGSISTLTIQRTEQRDSAMYRCASSPLAEPSGNIQYFGAGTRLSVL.

This clonotype was seen more than once but under ten times. The chain carries TRBV20-1 and TRBJ2-5; 12 bases map to TRBD2. Trimming at V came to 6 bases and at J to 4 bases, leaving 9 bases not matched to a gene. CDR1 and CDR2 from the germline V gene are DFQATT and SNEGSKA (reference sequence). This CDR3 is built from 15 residues. CDR3 amino acids: CSADRLAGDRETQYF. The CDR3 DNA is TGCAGTGCAGATAGACTAGCGGGAGATCGAGAGACCCAGTACTTC.